This T cell receptor (beta chain) derives from a study of ipilimumab plus nivolumab after autologous stem cell transplantation (dated by TCRdb to about 2021). In terms of the full investigation: Trial patients received a median of about five ipilimumab doses and fewer than 10 nivolumab doses. Both primary refractory and relapsed disease were represented in the DLBCL cohort, where 18-month progression-free survival was approximately 87% and 28%, respectively. Patients with high-risk diffuse large B cell lymphoma, mature T cell lymphoma, or multiple myeloma undergoing autologous transplant were enrolled in the trial. The intent-to-treat population of the trial was made up of 35 to 45 patients. Study-level results and caveats: The authors stated that profiles of the T cell receptor repertoire, regulatory T cell phenotype and gut microbiota provided a biologic rationale for studying this approach further. Combined checkpoint inhibition appeared tolerable as post-transplant consolidation, according to the authors' conclusion.

The method behind the library was the immunoSEQ multiplex PCR assay. TCRdb took this table from immuneACCESS and kept in-frame rearrangements with V and J called. Such tables lack part of the clones; where checked against another copy, unresolved V genes explain under half of the gap, and the rest is unexplained. This sample gives more than 20,000 clones in total; 77% of them show up just once. Around 20% of the sample is in the top ten clones. The CDR3 contains 14 residues, cysteine and phenylalanine counted. Here the CDR3 DNA is all that survives: 42 bases in frame from base 1. CDR1 and CDR2, looked up from the germline V gene, are SGHTA and FQGNSA. V and J are trimmed by 5 bases and 3 bases, and the gene matches miss 3 bases of the junction. In regard to this clone: Its cognate antigen has yet to be identified. Base qualities were left out, and no much larger clone turns up one base away.

Checkpoint therapy was initiated 14 to 28 days after autologous transplant, and ipilimumab was administered at 1 mg/kg intravenously on day 1 of selected weeks. Nivolumab was given at 3 mg/kg intravenously on day 1 of weeks 1, 4, 7, 10, and every two weeks through week 26. Combined checkpoint inhibition with ipilimumab and nivolumab as consolidation after autologous stem cell transplantation was tested in a Phase Ib clinical trial. This receptor was taken from a male donor with diffuse large B-cell lymphoma. This specimen was PBMCs, taken in a trial of ipilimumab plus nivolumab as post-transplant consolidation. Here the chain combines TRBV7-2 and TRBJ2-5, with TRBD2 matching 10 junction bases. The sequence in DNA is TGTGCCAGCAGCAAAGGACTAGCGGAAGAGACCCAGTACTTC. It is translated as CASSKGLAEETQYF.